The sequence of this TCR beta chain was determined in a study of cytomegalovirus exposure and HLA in healthy donors. Broader study findings: Listed as cytomegalovirus-associated were around 160 TCR beta chains. Three CMV-associated chains proved CMV antigen-specific in vitro.

The length of the CDR3 is 16 residues. Trimming cost V 2 bases and J 4 bases; bases outside gene matches: 5. Germline loops: CDR1 KGHSH, CDR2 LQKENI. On this clone: Antigen unknown.

Generated by immunoSEQ multiplex PCR, the TCRdb table keeps only in-frame clones and is missing some. This sample yields roughly 310,000 clones, of which 88% are seen a single time; 0.9% to 1% belongs to the top ten. The TCR comes from a man under 40 in good health and CMV-seronegative. The chain recombines TRBV18 with TRBJ2-6, with TRBD1 matching 7 bases. Specimen: PBMCs. DNA for the CDR3: TGTGCCAGCTCACCAAGGACAGGATCAGGGGCCAACGTCCTGACTTTC. It translates to CASSPRTGSGANVLTF. The variable domain in full, completed from reference TRBV18 and TRBJ2-6, reads NAGVMQNPRHLVRRRGQEARLRCSPMKGHSHVYWYRQLPEEGLKFMVYLQKENIIDESGMPKERFSAEFPKEGPSILRIQQVVRGDSAAYFCASSPRTGSGANVLTFGAGSRLTVL.